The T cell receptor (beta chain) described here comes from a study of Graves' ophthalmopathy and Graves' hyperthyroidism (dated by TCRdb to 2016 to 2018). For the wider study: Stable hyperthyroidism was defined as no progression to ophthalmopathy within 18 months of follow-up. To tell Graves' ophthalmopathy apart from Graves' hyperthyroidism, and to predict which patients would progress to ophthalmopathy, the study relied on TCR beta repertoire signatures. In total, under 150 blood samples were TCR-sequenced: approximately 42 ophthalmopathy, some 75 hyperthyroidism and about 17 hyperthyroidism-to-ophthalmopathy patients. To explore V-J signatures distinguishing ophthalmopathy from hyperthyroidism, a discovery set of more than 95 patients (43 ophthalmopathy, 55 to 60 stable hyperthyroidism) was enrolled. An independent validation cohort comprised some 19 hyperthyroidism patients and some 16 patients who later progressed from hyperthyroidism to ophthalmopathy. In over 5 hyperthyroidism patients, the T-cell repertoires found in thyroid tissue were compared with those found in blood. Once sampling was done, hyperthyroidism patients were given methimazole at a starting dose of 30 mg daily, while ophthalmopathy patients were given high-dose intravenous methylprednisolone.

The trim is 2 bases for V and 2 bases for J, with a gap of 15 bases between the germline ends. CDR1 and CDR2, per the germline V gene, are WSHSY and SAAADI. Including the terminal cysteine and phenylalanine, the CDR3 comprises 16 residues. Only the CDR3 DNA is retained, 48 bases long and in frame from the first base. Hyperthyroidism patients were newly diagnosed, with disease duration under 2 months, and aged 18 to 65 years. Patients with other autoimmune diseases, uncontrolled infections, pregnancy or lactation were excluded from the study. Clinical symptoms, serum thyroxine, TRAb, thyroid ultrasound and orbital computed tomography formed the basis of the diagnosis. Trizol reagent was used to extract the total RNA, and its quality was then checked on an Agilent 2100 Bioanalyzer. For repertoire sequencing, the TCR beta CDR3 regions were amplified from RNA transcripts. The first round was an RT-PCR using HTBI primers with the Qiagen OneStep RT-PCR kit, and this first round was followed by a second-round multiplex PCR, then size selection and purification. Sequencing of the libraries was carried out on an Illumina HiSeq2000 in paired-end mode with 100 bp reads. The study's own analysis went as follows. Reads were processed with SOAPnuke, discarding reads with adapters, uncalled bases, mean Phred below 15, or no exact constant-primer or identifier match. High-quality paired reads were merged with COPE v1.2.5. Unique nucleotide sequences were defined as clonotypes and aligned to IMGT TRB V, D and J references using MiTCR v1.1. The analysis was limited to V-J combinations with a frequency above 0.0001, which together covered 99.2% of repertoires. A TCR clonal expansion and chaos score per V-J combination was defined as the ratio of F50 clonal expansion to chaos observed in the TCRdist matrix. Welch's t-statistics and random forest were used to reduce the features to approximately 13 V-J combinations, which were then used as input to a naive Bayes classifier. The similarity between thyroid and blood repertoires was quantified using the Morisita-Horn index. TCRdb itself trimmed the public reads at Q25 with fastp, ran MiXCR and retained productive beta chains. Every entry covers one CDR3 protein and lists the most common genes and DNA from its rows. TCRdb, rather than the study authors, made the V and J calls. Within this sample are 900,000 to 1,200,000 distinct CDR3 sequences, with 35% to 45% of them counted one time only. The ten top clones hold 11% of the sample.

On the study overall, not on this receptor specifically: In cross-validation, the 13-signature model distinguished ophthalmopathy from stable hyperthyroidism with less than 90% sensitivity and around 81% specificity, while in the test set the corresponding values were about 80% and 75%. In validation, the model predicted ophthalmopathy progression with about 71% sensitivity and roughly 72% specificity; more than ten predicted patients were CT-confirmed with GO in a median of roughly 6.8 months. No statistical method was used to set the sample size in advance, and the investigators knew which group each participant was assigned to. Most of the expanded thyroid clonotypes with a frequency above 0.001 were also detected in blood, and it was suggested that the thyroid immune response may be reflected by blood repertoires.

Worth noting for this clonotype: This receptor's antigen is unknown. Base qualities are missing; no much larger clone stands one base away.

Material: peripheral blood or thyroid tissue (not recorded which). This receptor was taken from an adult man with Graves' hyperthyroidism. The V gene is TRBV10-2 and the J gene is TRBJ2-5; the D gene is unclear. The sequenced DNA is TGCGCCAGCAGTGAGCCGGCCAGCCAATATCAAGAGACCCAGTACTTC. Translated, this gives CASSEPASQYQETQYF.